These T cell receptor beta chains were read from a single sample in a study of breast tumors, draining lymph nodes, adjacent tissues. TCRdb re-analysed the multiplex PCR reads in MiXCR, keeping a single row per CDR3 protein. Of 180,000 or so distinct CDR3 sequences in the sample, 33% were seen once. Sequencing was carried out using axillary lymph node tissue. These receptors originate from a female donor with breast cancer. Some clones in this sample may be carry-over from other donors' samples. The CDR3 runs from the conserved cysteine through the conserved F or W. A D gene is named only where the DNA matches it firmly. For some rows the clone size is stated as once, few or many, or as a class when expanded; others skip it.

D	V	J	size	DNA	CDR3
TRBD2	TRBV24-1	TRBJ2-3	many	TGTGCCACCAGTGGGCTAGCGGGAGGCGTAGACACAGATACGCAGTATTTT	CATSGLAGGVDTDTQYF
-	TRBV12-3/TRBV12-4	TRBJ1-6	many	TGTGCCAGCAGTTTCGGAGGGACTGGGGTTTCACCCCTCCACTTT	CASSFGGTGVSPLHF
TRBD1	TRBV7-8	TRBJ2-7	many	TGTGCCAGCAGCGCGAGCAGGGGGCCAGACGAGCAGTACTTC	CASSASRGPDEQYF
TRBD1	TRBV27	TRBJ2-7	few	TGTGCCAGCAGTTTATCGGGACAGGGGAACTCCTACGAGCAGTACTTC	CASSLSGQGNSYEQYF
-	TRBV11-3	TRBJ2-3	-	TGTGCCAGCAGCTCCCGGACCCGGGATCCAGATACGCAGTATTTT	CASSSRTRDPDTQYF
TRBD2	TRBV28	TRBJ2-3	-	TGTGCCAGCACCCCTAGCGGCCTGGAGAGCACAGATACGCAGTATTTT	CASTPSGLESTDTQYF
TRBD2	TRBV20-1	TRBJ2-2	many	TGCAGTGCACGACTAGCGGGAGTGCACACCGGGGAGCTGTTTTTT	CSARLAGVHTGELFF
-	TRBV7-2	TRBJ2-3	many	TGTGCCAGCAGCTTATCCAGGGGTACAGATACGCAGTATTTT	CASSLSRGTDTQYF
TRBD1	TRBV6-6	TRBJ1-4	-	TGTGCCAGCAGTTACACAGGGGGTGAAAAACTGTTTTTT	CASSYTGGEKLFF
TRBD2	TRBV7-7	TRBJ2-5	-	TGTGCTAGCAGCCGGAGTACGGTAGCGGGGGGTAACCAAGAGACCCAGTACTTC	CASSRSTVAGGNQETQYF
TRBD2	TRBV9	TRBJ2-5	-	TGTGCCAGCAGCGTAGAGGCCCTAGCGGGAGGCGGGGAGACCCAGTACTTC	CASSVEALAGGGETQYF
TRBD2	TRBV10-3	TRBJ2-7	many	TGTGCCATCAGTGAGGGGCTAGCGGCCTCCTACGAGCAGTACTTC	CAISEGLAASYEQYF
-	TRBV16	TRBJ1-2	many	TGTGCCAGCAGCCCCCCCGGCGTCACCATTCGCTACACCTTC	CASSPPGVTIRYTF
-	TRBV11-2	TRBJ1-4	-	TGTGCCAGCAGCGATCTTCGGTCGCTAGCGGGACACAATGAAAAACTGTTTTTT	CASSDLRSLAGHNEKLFF
-	TRBV7-2	TRBJ2-5	many	TGTGCCAGCAGATATCTTGAGACCCAGTACTTC	CASRYLETQYF
-	TRBV5-8	TRBJ1-3	many	TGTGCCAGCAGCTTCCAAGGGACGGATGGAAACACCATATATTTT	CASSFQGTDGNTIYF
-	TRBV5-4	TRBJ2-1	-	TGTGCCAGCAGCTTGGGGTACAGTGAGCAGTTCTTC	CASSLGYSEQFF
-	TRBV4-2	TRBJ2-7	-	TGTGCCAGCAGCCAAGAGTTTGGGGGTTACTACGAGCAGTACTTC	CASSQEFGGYYEQYF
TRBD2	TRBV7-9	TRBJ2-7	many	TGTGCCAGCAGCTCCCGGGAGGACGAGCAGTACTTC	CASSSREDEQYF
-	TRBV29-1	TRBJ2-7	-	TGCAGCGCTGTCGTGACAGAGGCCTACGAGCAGTACTTC	CSAVVTEAYEQYF
-	TRBV4-2	TRBJ2-5	many	TGTGCCAGCAGCCAAGATTTGGGCTCCGAAAAAGAGACCCAGTACTTC	CASSQDLGSEKETQYF
TRBD1	TRBV19	TRBJ1-5	many	TGTGCCAGTAGGGCGGACAGGGGGCTTGTGGGGAGCAATCAGCCCCAGCATTTT	CASRADRGLVGSNQPQHF
TRBD1	TRBV28	TRBJ1-5	few	TGTGCCAGCAGTCTCCTAGGGGGCGCGGGTCAGCCCCAGCATTTT	CASSLLGGAGQPQHF
TRBD1	TRBV20-1	TRBJ2-5	-	TGCAGTGCTAGAGATCCCGCAGGGGGAGTAGAGACCCAGTACTTC	CSARDPAGGVETQYF
-	TRBV12-3/TRBV12-4	TRBJ1-4	-	TGTGCCAGCAGCGGACCGACAGTTGGGGAAAAACTGTTTTTT	CASSGPTVGEKLFF
TRBD2	TRBV5-1	TRBJ2-5	once	TGCGCCTGCAGCTTGGGTCTAGCGGGAGGCAACCAAGAGACCCAGTACTTC	CACSLGLAGGNQETQYF
TRBD1	TRBV20-1	TRBJ1-2	many	TGCAGAAGTGGGGGGGGGACAGGGGGATTTGACTATGGCTACACCTTC	CRSGGGTGGFDYGYTF
TRBD2	TRBV10-3	TRBJ2-3	many	TGTGCCATCAGTGGTTCTAGCGGGAGCACAGATACGCAGTATTTT	CAISGSSGSTDTQYF
-	TRBV2	TRBJ1-3	-	TGTGCCAGCAGTGAAGGGACGGGACAATACTATGGCTACACCATATATTTT	CASSEGTGQYYGYTIYF
-	TRBV7-9	TRBJ2-5	few	TGTGCCAGCAGCTTATTGTCCGATACCGGGCCACAAGAGCCCCAGTACTTC	CASSLLSDTGPQEPQYF
TRBD1	TRBV20-1	TRBJ2-7	-	TGCAGTGCTGGAAGCCGGGACAGGGCCCCCCGGAGGTTCTACGAGCAGTACTTC	CSAGSRDRAPRRFYEQYF
-	TRBV7-9	TRBJ2-7	many	TGTGCCAGCAGCTTAGCGACCACAGGGCGGAAAGAGCAGTACTTC	CASSLATTGRKEQYF
-	TRBV19	TRBJ1-3	many	TGTGCCAGTAGTATGAGCTCTGGAAACACCATATATTTT	CASSMSSGNTIYF
TRBD2	TRBV12-3/TRBV12-4	TRBJ2-3	many	TGTGCCAGCATCTACTCCGGGACTAGCGGGACCACAGATACGCAGTATTTT	CASIYSGTSGTTDTQYF
TRBD2	TRBV27	TRBJ2-3	many	TGTGCCAGCAGGCGGACTAGCGGTTACACAGATACGCAGTATTTT	CASRRTSGYTDTQYF
TRBD2	TRBV5-1	TRBJ2-7	many	TGCGCCAGCAGCTTGGATTTTAGGACTAGCGGGATTTCCTACGAGCAGTACTTC	CASSLDFRTSGISYEQYF
TRBD2	TRBV5-1	TRBJ2-3	many	TGCGCCAGCAGCTGGGGACTAGCGGGGGGTTTCACAGATACGCAGTATTTT	CASSWGLAGGFTDTQYF
-	TRBV12-3/TRBV12-4	TRBJ2-7	many	TGTGCCAGCAGTTTAGATGCCGTCGGATTGGGCGAGCAGTACTTC	CASSLDAVGLGEQYF
-	TRBV24-1	TRBJ2-3	many	TGTGCCACCGGCCAGCTGCTCACAGATACGCAGTATTTT	CATGQLLTDTQYF
-	TRBV9	TRBJ1-1	-	TGTGCCAGCAGCACAGGAGCCTTGAACACTGAAGCTTTCTTT	CASSTGALNTEAFF
TRBD2	TRBV20-1	TRBJ2-7	-	TGCAGTGCTAGTCTCCTAGCGGGGGCTCCCGGGGAGCAGTACTTC	CSASLLAGAPGEQYF
-	TRBV19	TRBJ2-1	-	TGTGCCAGTAGTACGCCAATTCATATCGGGGATACGCAGTTCTTC	CASSTPIHIGDTQFF
-	TRBV9	TRBJ1-1	-	TGTGCCAGCAGCGTAGGTAGGGCGCGGGGTAACACTGAAGCTTTCTTT	CASSVGRARGNTEAFF